Described below is a single T cell receptor (beta chain) sequence and its context. There is no known antigen for this receptor. The sample holds no much larger clone one base away, and base qualities are not on file. The CDR3 goes from the cysteine to the phenylalanine over 14 residues. Only the CDR3 portion is preserved as DNA: 42 bases, with reading frame beginning at the first base. The germline V and J ends show losses of 3 bases and 0 bases respectively, and no gene match explains 5 bases of the junction. The germline V gene (reference sequence) sets CDR1 to GTSNPN and CDR2 to SVGIG. The sample originates from a study of T cell changes during pregnancy in multiple sclerosis (dated by TCRdb to between 2019 and 2020). Looking at the study overall: In women with multiple sclerosis, the researchers looked at how the T cell repertoire shifted as pregnancy progressed.

Library preparation used the immunoSEQ multiplex PCR assay. Sourced from immuneACCESS, this table was stored by TCRdb with only in-frame sequences that have V and J called. A share of the clones is absent; for the studies checked, an unresolved V gene accounts for under half, and the remainder has no known explanation. Across this sample there are tens of thousands of clones, with approximately 91% seen only once. Around 4.3% of the sample is held by the ten biggest clonotypes. The rearranged segments are TRBV30 and TRBJ2-7; 7 central bases correspond to TRBD1. This receptor was identified in a female donor in good health, enrolled as a control in a pregnancy study. The specimen was peripheral blood, collected in the second trimester of pregnancy. CDR3 reads: CAWRAGTASYEQYF. The DNA is TGTGCCTGGAGGGCCGGGACAGCCTCCTACGAGCAGTACTTC.